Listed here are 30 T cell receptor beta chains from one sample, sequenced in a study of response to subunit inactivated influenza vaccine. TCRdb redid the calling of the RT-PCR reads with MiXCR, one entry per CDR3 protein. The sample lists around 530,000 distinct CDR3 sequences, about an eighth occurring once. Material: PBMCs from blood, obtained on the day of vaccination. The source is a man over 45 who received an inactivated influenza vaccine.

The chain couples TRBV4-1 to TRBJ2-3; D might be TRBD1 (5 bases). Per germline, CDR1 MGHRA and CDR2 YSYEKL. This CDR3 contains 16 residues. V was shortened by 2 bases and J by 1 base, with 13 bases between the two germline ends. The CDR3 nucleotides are TGCGCCAGCAGCCAACCCGGCGGCAGGGGCACAGATACGCAGTATTTT. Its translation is CASSQPGGRGTDTQYF.

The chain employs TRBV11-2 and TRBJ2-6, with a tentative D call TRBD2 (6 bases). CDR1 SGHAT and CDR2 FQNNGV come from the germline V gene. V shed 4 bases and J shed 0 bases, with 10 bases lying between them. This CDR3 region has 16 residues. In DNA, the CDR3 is TGTGCCAGCAGCTCAGGAGGGAGCTCTGGGGCCAACGTCCTGACTTTC. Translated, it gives CASSSGGSSGANVLTF. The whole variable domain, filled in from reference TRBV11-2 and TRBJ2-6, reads EAGVAQSPRYKIIEKRQSVAFWCNPISGHATLYWYQQILGQGPKLLIQFQNNGVVDDSQLPKDRFSAERLKGVDSTLKIQPAKLEDSAVYLCASSSGGSSGANVLTFGAGSRLTVL.

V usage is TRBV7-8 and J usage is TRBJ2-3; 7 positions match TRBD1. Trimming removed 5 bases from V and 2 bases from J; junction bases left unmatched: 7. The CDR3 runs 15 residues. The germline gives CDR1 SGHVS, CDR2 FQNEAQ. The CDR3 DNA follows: TGTGCCAGCAGCCCAGGGACAGTTGCCACAGATACGCAGTATTTT. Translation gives CASSPGTVATDTQYF.

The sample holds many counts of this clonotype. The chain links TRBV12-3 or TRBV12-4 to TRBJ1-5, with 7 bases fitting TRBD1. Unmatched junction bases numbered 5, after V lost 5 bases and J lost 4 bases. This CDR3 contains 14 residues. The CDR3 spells CASSRQGTNQPQHF. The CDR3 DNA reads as TGTGCCAGCAGTCGACAGGGAACAAATCAGCCCCAGCATTTT.

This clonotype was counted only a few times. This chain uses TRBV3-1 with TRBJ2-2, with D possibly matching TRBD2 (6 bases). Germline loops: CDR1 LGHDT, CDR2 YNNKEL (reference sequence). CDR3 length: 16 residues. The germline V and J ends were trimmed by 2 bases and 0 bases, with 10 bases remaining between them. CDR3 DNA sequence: TGTGCCAGCAGCCAATGGCGGGGCGCGAACACCGGGGAGCTGTTTTTT. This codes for CASSQWRGANTGELFF.

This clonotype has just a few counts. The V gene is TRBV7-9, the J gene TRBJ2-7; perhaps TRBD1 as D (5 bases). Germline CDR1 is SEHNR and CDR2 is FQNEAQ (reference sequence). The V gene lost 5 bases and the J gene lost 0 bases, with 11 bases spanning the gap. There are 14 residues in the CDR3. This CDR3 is CASSPTALSYEQYF. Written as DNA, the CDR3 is TGTGCCAGCAGCCCGACAGCCCTCTCCTACGAGCAGTACTTC. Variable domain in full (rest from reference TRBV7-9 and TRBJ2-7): DTGVSQNPRHKITKRGQNVTFRCDPISEHNRLYWYRQTLGQGPEFLTYFQNEAQLEKSRLLSDRFSAERPKGSFSTLEIQRTEQGDSAMYLCASSPTALSYEQYFGPGTRLTVT.

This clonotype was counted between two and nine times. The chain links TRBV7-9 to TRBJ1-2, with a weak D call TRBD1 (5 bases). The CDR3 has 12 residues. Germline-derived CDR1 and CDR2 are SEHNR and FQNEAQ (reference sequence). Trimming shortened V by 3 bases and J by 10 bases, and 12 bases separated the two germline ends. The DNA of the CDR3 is TGTGCCAGCAGCTTTGGGGCGGGGGACTACACCTTC. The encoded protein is CASSFGAGDYTF.

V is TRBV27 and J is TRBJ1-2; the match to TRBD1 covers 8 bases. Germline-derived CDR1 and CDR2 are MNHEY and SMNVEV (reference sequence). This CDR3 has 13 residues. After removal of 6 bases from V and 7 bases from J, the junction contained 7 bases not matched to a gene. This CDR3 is CASRVDRVAGYTF. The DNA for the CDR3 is TGTGCCAGCAGGGTGGACAGGGTTGCTGGCTACACCTTC.

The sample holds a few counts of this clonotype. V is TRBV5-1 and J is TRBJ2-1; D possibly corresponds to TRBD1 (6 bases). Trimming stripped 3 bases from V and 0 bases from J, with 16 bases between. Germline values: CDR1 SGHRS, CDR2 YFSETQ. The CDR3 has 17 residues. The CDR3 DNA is TGCGCCAGCAGCTCTCGACCCCAGGGGACCTCCTACAATGAGCAGTTCTTC. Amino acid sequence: CASSSRPQGTSYNEQFF.

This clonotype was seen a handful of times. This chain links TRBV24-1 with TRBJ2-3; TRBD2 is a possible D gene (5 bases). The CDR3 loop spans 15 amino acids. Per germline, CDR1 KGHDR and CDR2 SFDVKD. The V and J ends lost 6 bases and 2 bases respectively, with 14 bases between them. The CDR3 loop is CATSLGRGATDTQYF. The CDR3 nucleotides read TGTGCCACCAGTTTAGGACGGGGAGCCACAGATACGCAGTATTTT.

In DNA, the CDR3 is TGTGCCAGCAGTATGACAGGCAACTATGGCTACACCTTC. It translates to CASSMTGNYGYTF. The genes are TRBV6-1 and TRBJ1-2, with TRBD1 as a possible D gene (6 bases). This CDR3 contains 13 residues. The ends were cut back, 5 bases at V and 2 bases at J, with 9 bases in the middle. Germline values: CDR1 MNHNS, CDR2 SASEGT.

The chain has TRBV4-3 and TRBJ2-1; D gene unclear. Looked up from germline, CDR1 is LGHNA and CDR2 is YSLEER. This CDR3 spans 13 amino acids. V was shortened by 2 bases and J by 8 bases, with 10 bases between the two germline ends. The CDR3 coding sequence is TGCGCCAGCAGCCAACAACCTTCCCATGAGCAGTTCTTC. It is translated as CASSQQPSHEQFF.

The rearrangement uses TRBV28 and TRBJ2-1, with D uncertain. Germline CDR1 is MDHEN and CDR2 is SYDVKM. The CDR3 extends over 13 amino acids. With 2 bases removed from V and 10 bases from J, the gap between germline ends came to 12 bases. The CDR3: CASSLRVEQEQFF. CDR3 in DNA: TGTGCCAGCAGTTTACGTGTGGAGCAGGAGCAGTTCTTC.

CDR3 nucleotides: TGCAGCGTTGGCTCAGGGGCCACGTTCCCCTCCTACAATGAGCAGTTCTTC. This codes for CSVGSGATFPSYNEQFF. This rearrangement joins TRBV29-1 to TRBJ2-1, with D possibly TRBD1 on 6 matching bases. Trimming left V 4 bases short and J 0 bases short, with 19 bases between. The V gene's germline CDR1 is SQVTM and CDR2 ANQGSEA. This CDR3 spans 17 amino acids.

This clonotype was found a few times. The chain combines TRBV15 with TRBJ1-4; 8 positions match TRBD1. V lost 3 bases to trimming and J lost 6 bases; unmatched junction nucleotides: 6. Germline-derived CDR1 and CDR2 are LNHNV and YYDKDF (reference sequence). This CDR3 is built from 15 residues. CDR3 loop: CATSSDRGADEKLFF. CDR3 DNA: TGTGCCACCAGCAGTGACAGGGGAGCGGATGAAAAACTGTTTTTT.

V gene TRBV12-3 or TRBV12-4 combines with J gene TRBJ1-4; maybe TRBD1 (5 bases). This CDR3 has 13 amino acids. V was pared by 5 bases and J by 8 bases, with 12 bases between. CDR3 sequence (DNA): TGTGCCAGCAGTAGGGACCTCTTAGAAAAACTGTTTTTT. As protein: CASSRDLLEKLFF.

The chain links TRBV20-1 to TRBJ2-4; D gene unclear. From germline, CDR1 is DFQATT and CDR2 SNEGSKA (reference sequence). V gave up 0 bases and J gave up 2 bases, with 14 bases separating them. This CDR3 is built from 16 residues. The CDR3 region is CSARDHRVKTKNIQYF. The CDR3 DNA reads TGCAGTGCTAGAGATCACCGGGTTAAGACCAAAAACATTCAGTACTTC.

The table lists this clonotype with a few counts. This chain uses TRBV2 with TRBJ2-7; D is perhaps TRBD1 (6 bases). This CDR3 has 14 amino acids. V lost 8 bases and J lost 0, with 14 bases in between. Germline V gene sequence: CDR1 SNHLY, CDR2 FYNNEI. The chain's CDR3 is CASRDRSSSYEQYF. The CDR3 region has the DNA TGTGCCAGCCGAGACAGGAGTAGCTCCTACGAGCAGTACTTC.

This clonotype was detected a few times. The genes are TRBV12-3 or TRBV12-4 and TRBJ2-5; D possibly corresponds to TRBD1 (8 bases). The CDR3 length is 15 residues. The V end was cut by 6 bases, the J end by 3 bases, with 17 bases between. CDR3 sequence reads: CASRLGQGGEETQYF. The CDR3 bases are TGTGCCAGCAGACTAGGACAGGGAGGGGAAGAGACCCAGTACTTC.

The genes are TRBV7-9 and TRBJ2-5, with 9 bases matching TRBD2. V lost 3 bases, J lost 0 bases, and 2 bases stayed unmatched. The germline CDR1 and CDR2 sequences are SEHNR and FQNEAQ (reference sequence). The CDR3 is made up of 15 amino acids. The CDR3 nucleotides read TGTGCCAGCAGCTTTCGACTAGCGGACCAAGAGACCCAGTACTTC. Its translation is CASSFRLADQETQYF.

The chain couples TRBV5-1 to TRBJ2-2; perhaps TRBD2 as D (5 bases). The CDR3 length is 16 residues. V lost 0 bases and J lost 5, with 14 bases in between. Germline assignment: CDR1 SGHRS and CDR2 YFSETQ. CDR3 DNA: TGCGCCAGCAGCTTGGATGGGTACCCGGGAACCGGGGAGCTGTTTTTT. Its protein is CASSLDGYPGTGELFF. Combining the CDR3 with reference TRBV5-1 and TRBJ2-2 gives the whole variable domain KAGVTQTPRYLIKTRGQQVTLSCSPISGHRSVSWYQQTPGQGLQFLFEYFSETQRNKGNFPGRFSGRQFSNSRSEMNVSTLELGDSALYLCASSLDGYPGTGELFFGEGSRLTVL.

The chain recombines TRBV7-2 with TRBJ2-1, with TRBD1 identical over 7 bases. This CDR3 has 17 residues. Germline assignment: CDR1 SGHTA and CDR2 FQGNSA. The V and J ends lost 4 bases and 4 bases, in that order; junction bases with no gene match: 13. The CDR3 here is CASSSNTMDRQYNEQFF. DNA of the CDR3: TGTGCCAGCAGCTCGAATACCATGGACAGGCAGTACAATGAGCAGTTCTTC.

This CDR3 is CSVASLTLVDEQFF. In DNA form, the CDR3 reads TGCAGCGTTGCATCACTAACTCTTGTCGATGAGCAGTTCTTC. This chain links TRBV29-1 with TRBJ2-1; D is ambiguous. The germline gives CDR1 SQVTM, CDR2 ANQGSEA. Trimming cost V 4 bases and J 8 bases, with 18 bases left between them. The CDR3 sequence is 14 residues long.

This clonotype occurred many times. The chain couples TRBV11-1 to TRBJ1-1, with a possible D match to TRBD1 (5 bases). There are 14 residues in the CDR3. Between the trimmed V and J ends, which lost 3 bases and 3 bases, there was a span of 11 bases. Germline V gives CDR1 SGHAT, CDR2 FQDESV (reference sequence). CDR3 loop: CASSFGGADTEAFF. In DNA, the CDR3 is TGTGCCAGCAGCTTTGGGGGAGCGGACACTGAAGCTTTCTTT.

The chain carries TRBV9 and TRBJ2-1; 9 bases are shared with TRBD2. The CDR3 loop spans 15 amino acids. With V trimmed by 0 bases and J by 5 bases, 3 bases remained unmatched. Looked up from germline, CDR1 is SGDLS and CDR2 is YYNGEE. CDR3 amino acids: CASSVVSSGDNEQFF. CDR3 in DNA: TGTGCCAGCAGCGTAGTGTCTAGCGGGGACAATGAGCAGTTCTTC.

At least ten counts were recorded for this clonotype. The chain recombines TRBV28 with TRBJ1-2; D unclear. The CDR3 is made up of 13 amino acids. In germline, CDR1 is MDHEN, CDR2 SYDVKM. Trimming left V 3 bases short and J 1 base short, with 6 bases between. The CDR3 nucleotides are TGTGCCAGCAGTTTTGGGGTTAACTATGGCTACACCTTC. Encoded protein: CASSFGVNYGYTF.

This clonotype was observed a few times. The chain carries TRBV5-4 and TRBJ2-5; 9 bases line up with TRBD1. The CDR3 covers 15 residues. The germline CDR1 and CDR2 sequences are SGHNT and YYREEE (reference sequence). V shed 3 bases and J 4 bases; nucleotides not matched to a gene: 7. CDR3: CASSSKQGAGETQYF. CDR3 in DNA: TGTGCCAGCAGCTCAAAACAGGGGGCGGGAGAGACCCAGTACTTC.

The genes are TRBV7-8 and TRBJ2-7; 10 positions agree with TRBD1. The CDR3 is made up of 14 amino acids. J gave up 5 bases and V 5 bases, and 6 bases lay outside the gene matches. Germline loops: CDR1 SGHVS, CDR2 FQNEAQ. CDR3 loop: CASSADRGTNEQYF. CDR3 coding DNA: TGTGCCAGCAGCGCGGACAGGGGGACCAACGAGCAGTACTTC.

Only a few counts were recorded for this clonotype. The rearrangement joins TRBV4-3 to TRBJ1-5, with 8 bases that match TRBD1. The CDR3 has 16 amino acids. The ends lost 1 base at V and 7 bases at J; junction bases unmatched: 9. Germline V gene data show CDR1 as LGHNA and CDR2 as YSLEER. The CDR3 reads CASSQGLVSGGQPQHF. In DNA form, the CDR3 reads TGCGCCAGCAGCCAAGGGCTCGTGTCAGGGGGCCAGCCCCAGCATTTT.

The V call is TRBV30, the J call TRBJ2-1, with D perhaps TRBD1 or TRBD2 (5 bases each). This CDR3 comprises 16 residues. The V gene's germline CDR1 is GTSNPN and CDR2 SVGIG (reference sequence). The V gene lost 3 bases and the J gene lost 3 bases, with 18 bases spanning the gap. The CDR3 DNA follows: TGTGCCTGGAGGGGAACCGGGACCCCGGACTACAATGAGCAGTTCTTC. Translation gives CAWRGTGTPDYNEQFF.